This T cell receptor (beta chain) was documented in a study of shared T cell receptors in the human thymus. The V and J ends lost 0 bases and 1 base respectively, with 7 bases between them. The CDR3 contains 14 residues. The germline V gene has CDR1 MNHEY and CDR2 SVGAGI. The protocol was immunoSEQ multiplex PCR, while the TCRdb copy is restricted to in-frame clones and leaves out a portion. Of 700,000 to 750,000 clones in the sample, over 75% are singletons; the top ten hold around 0.01%. This same sample was also part of a study on human thymus T cells.

The origin of this receptor is a girl under three years old with a congenital heart defect. Sequenced sample: thymocytes. This chain links TRBV6-5 with TRBJ2-7, with D hard to call. CDR3 nucleotide sequence: TGTGCCAGCAGTTACTCGGTCACATCCTACGAGCAGTACTTC. Its translation: CASSYSVTSYEQYF.